The 10 T cell receptor beta chains reported below all come from one sample, sequenced in a study of CD8+ T cells in alopecia areata. RNA was extracted and reverse transcribed into cDNA as the sequencing template. Clones were read by immunoSEQ multiplex PCR, and TCRdb kept only the in-frame ones, dropping some. The sample includes fewer than 250,000 clones, 50% to 70% of them seen just once. The specimen was CD4+ T cells sorted from blood, collected at week 0. All receptors derive from a human donor with alopecia areata.

V usage is TRBV5-4 and J usage is TRBJ2-1; the match to TRBD2 covers 11 bases. V gave up 6 bases and J gave up 9 bases; unmatched junction bases: 14. The germline CDR1 and CDR2 sequences are SGHNT and YYREEE (reference sequence). CDR3 size: 16 residues. As DNA, the CDR3 is TGTGCCAGCAACAACCCGGGACTAGCGGACGGTATTGAGCAGTTCTTC. Its protein is CASNNPGLADGIEQFF.

This clone was seen once. The rearrangement joins TRBV2 to TRBJ2-7; a possible D gene is TRBD1 (6 bases). This CDR3 region has 14 residues. Trimming removed 2 bases from V and 4 bases from J, with 12 bases in between. Germline V gene data show CDR1 as SNHLY and CDR2 as FYNNEI. In nucleotides, the CDR3 is TGTGCCAGCAGTGAAAGGACAGTAAGGTACGAGCAGTACTTC. Translation: CASSERTVRYEQYF.

This chain uses TRBV30 with TRBJ2-1; 13 nucleotides match TRBD2. Unmatched junction bases numbered 13, after V lost 5 bases and J lost 9 bases. In germline, CDR1 is GTSNPN, CDR2 SVGIG (reference sequence). This CDR3 has 16 residues. Written as DNA, the CDR3 is TGTGCCTGGTACGCCCCCACTAGCGGGAGGGCCCCTGAGCAGTTCTTC. This sequence encodes CAWYAPTSGRAPEQFF.

This clone was found a few times. V gene TRBV30 combines with J gene TRBJ2-5; no reliable D call. V was pared by 0 bases and J by 2 bases, with 16 bases between. The CDR3 consists of 16 residues. Per the germline V gene, CDR1 is GTSNPN and CDR2 is SVGIG (reference sequence). The CDR3 loop is CAWSVLKAEFQETQYF. The CDR3 DNA sequence: TGTGCCTGGAGTGTACTAAAGGCAGAGTTTCAAGAGACCCAGTACTTC.

The chain combines TRBV6-5 with TRBJ1-2, with a possible D match to TRBD1 (5 bases). Germline V gene sequence: CDR1 MNHEY, CDR2 SVGAGI. V was shortened by 4 bases and J by 4 bases, with 19 bases between the two germline ends. This CDR3 has 16 amino acids. The CDR3 region is CASSLGTVTKIYGYTF. DNA of the CDR3: TGTGCCAGCAGTTTAGGGACGGTTACCAAAATCTATGGCTACACCTTC.

This rearrangement joins TRBV6-5 to TRBJ1-1, with D possibly TRBD1 on 5 matching bases. V shed 4 bases and J shed 6 bases, with 9 bases lying between them. The CDR3 sequence is 12 residues long. The germline gives CDR1 MNHEY, CDR2 SVGAGI. Here the CDR3 reads CASSFGASEAFF. The CDR3 DNA sequence: TGTGCCAGCAGTTTTGGGGCCTCTGAAGCTTTCTTT.

CDR3: CASGRTSSGDDQYF. Written as DNA, the CDR3 is TGCGCCAGCGGGAGAACTAGTTCAGGCGACGACCAGTACTTC. The gene calls are TRBV5-1 and TRBJ2-5, with D perhaps TRBD2 (5 bases). V lost 7 bases and J lost 10, with 23 bases in between. Germline-derived CDR1 and CDR2 are SGHRS and YFSETQ. There are 14 residues in the CDR3.

The V gene is TRBV6-5, the J gene TRBJ1-1; D is ambiguous. V lost 2 bases and J lost 6, with 7 bases in between. CDR1 is MNHEY and CDR2 is SVGAGI in the germline V gene. The CDR3 contains 12 residues. CDR3 region: CASSYPLAEAFF. The CDR3 DNA reads TGTGCCAGCAGTTACCCCCTAGCTGAAGCTTTCTTT.

CDR3 loop: CASSLGLAVLTGELFF. CDR3 bases: TGTGCCAGCAGCTTGGGACTAGCGGTTCTGACCGGGGAGCTGTTTTTT. The chain is built from TRBV5-6 and TRBJ2-2; TRBD2 matches 9 bases. J gave up 5 bases and V 0 bases, and 5 bases lay outside the gene matches. The CDR3 is 16 amino acids. Germline CDR1 SGHDT, CDR2 YYEEEE.

The V and J genes are TRBV12-5 and TRBJ1-5, with TRBD1 identical over 8 bases. Germline CDR1 and CDR2: LGHNT and FRNRAP. CDR3 length: 17 residues. V lost 5 bases, J lost 0 bases, and 9 bases stayed unmatched. CDR3 coding DNA: TGTGCTAGTGGTCCAAGTCACAGGGGGAATAGCAATCAGCCCCAGCATTTT. It codes for CASGPSHRGNSNQPQHF.